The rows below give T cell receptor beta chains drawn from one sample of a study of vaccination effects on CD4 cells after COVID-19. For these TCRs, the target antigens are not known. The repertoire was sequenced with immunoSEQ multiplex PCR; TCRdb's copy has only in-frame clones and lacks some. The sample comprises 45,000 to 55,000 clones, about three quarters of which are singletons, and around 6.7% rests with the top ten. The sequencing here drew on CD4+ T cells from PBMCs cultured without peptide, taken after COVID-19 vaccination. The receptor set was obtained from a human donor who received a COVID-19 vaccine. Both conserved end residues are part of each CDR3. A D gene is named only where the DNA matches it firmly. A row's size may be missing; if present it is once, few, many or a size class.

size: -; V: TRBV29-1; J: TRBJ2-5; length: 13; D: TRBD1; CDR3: CSLVGQGQETQYF; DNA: TGCAGCCTAGTGGGACAGGGCCAAGAGACCCAGTACTTC
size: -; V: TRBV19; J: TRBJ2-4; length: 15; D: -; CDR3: CASRLGALAKNIQYF; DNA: TGTGCCAGCCGGCTAGGAGCCCTAGCCAAAAACATTCAGTACTTC
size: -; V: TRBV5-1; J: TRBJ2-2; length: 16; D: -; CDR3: CASSLARGGDTGELFF; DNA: TGCGCCAGCAGCTTGGCCAGGGGAGGAGACACCGGGGAGCTGTTTTTT
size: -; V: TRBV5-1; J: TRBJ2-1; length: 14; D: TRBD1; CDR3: CASSLGDRANEQFF; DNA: TGCGCCAGCAGCTTAGGGGACAGGGCGAATGAGCAGTTCTTC
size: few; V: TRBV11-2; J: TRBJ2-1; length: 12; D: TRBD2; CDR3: CASSLVRGEQFF; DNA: TGTGCCAGCAGCTTAGTGCGGGGGGAGCAGTTCTTC
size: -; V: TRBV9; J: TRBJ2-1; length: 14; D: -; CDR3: CASNSGEMSDEQFF; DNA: TGTGCCAGCAATTCAGGGGAGATGAGCGATGAGCAGTTCTTC
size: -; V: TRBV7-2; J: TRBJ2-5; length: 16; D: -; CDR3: CASSLVRWDWQETQYF; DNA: TGTGCCAGCAGCTTAGTTAGGTGGGACTGGCAAGAGACCCAGTACTTC
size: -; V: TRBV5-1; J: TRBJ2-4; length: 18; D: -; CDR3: CASSLVSHPGVTKNIQYF; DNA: TGCGCCAGCAGCTTGGTGTCCCACCCCGGGGTAACCAAAAACATTCAGTACTTC
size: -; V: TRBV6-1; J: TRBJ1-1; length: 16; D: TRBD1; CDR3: CASSETPGQGGSEAFF; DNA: TGTGCCAGCAGTGAAACACCGGGACAGGGGGGCTCTGAAGCTTTCTTT
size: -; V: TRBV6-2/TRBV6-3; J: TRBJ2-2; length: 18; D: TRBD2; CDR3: CASSSRRTSGGNTGELFF; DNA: TGTGCCAGCAGTTCACGTAGGACTAGCGGGGGGAACACCGGGGAGCTGTTTTTT
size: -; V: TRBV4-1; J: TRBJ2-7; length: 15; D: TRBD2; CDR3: CASSRGGTQGTEQYF; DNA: TGCGCCAGCAGCCGGGGGGGTACGCAGGGTACCGAGCAGTACTTC
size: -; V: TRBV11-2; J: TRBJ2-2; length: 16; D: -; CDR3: CASSPPWGRYTGELFF; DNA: TGTGCCAGCAGCCCCCCCTGGGGGCGCTACACCGGGGAGCTGTTTTTT
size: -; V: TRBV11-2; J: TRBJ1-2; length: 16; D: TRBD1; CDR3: CASRRPSRRQGHGYTF; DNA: TGTGCCAGCAGAAGACCCTCGAGGCGACAGGGCCATGGCTACACCTTC
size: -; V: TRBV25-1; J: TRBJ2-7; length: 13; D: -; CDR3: CASRPGASYEQYF; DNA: TGTGCCAGCAGACCAGGGGCGTCCTACGAGCAGTACTTC
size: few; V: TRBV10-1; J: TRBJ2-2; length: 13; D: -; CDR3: CAGLQTNTGELFF; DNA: TGCGCCGGCCTACAGACGAACACCGGGGAGCTGTTTTTT
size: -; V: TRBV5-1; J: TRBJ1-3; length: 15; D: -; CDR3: CASSFEGTSGNTIYF; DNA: TGCGCCAGCAGCTTCGAGGGGACCTCTGGAAACACCATATATTTT
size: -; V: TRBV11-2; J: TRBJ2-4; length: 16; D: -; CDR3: CASSPRVGGGKNIQYF; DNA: TGTGCCAGCAGCCCACGGGTCGGTGGGGGAAAAAACATTCAGTACTTC
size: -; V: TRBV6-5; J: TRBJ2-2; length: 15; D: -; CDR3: CASSNPGLGPGELFF; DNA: TGTGCCAGCAGTAACCCGGGACTGGGTCCCGGGGAGCTGTTTTTT
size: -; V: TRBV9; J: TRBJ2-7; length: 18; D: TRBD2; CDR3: CASSVVTSGRPHTYEQYF; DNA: TGTGCCAGCAGCGTAGTTACTAGCGGGAGGCCGCATACCTACGAGCAGTACTTC
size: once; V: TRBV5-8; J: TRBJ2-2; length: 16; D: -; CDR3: CASSLTGTVNTGELFF; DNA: TGTGCCAGCAGTTTAACCGGGACGGTGAACACCGGGGAGCTGTTTTTT
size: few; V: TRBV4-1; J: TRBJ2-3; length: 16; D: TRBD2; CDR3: CASSQWQRESSDTQYF; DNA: TGCGCCAGCAGCCAGTGGCAGCGGGAGAGCTCGGATACGCAGTATTTT
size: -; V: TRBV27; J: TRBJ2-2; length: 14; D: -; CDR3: CASSFVEKTGELFF; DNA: TGTGCCAGCAGTTTCGTGGAGAAAACCGGGGAGCTGTTTTTT
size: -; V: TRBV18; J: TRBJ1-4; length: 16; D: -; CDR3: CASSPNSGSDGEKLFF; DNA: TGTGCCAGCTCACCAAACTCAGGGTCGGATGGTGAAAAACTGTTTTTT
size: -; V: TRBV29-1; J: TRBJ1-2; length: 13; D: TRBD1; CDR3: CSVGGGQGYGYTF; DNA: TGCAGCGTGGGGGGGGGACAGGGCTATGGCTACACCTTC
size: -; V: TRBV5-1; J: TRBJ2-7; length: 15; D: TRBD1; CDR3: CASRREPGQGVEQYF; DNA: TGCGCCAGCAGGCGCGAACCGGGACAGGGGGTCGAGCAGTACTTC
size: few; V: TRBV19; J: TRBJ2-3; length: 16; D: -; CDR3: CASRRGAPLSADTQYF; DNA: TGTGCCAGTAGGAGGGGAGCCCCTCTCTCGGCAGATACGCAGTATTTT
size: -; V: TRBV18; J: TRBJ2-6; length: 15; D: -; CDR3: CASSKDSSGANVLTF; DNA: TGTGCCAGCTCGAAAGACAGCTCTGGGGCCAACGTCCTGACTTTC
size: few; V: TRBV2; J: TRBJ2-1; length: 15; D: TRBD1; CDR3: CASSKRQGAYNEQFF; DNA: TGTGCCAGCAGCAAACGACAGGGGGCTTACAATGAGCAGTTCTTC
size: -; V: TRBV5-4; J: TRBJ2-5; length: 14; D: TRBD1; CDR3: CASSPGQVQETQYF; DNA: TGTGCCAGCAGTCCTGGACAGGTCCAAGAGACCCAGTACTTC
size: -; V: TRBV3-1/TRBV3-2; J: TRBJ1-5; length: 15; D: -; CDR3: CASSQDLSDLQPQHF; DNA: TGTGCCAGCAGCCAAGATTTGTCGGATCTTCAGCCCCAGCATTTT
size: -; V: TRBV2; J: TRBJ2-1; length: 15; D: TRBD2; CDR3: CASRPTSGTYNEQFF; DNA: TGTGCCAGCAGGCCGACTAGCGGGACTTACAATGAGCAGTTCTTC
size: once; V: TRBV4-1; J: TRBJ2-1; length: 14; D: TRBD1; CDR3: CASSQGGDRGEQFF; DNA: TGCGCCAGCAGCCAAGGGGGGGACAGGGGTGAGCAGTTCTTC
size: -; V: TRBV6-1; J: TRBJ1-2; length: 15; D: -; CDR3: CASSSTFSLNYGYTF; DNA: TGTGCCAGCAGTTCGACATTCTCGCTAAACTATGGCTACACCTTC
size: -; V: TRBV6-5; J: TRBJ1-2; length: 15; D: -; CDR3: CASSYSGIPMYGYTF; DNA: TGTGCCAGCAGTTACTCCGGAATCCCGATGTATGGCTACACCTTC
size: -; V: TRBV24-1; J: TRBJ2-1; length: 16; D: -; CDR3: CATSDSSGGPYNEQFF; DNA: TGTGCCACCAGTGATTCGTCGGGGGGCCCTTACAATGAGCAGTTCTTC
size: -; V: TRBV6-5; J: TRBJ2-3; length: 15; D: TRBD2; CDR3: CASRRAGTSADTQYF; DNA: TGTGCCAGCAGGCGCGCCGGGACTAGTGCAGATACGCAGTATTTT
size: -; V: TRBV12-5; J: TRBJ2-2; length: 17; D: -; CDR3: CASGLVLGQGITGELFF; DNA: TGTGCTAGTGGTTTGGTACTTGGGCAGGGGATAACCGGGGAGCTGTTTTTT
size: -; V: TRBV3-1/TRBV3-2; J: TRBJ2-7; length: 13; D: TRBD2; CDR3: CASSQTRLAGEYF; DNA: TGTGCCAGCAGCCAAACGAGACTAGCGGGAGAATACTTC
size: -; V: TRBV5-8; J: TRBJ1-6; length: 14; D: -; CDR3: CASSIAGYNSPLHF; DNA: TGTGCCAGCAGCATTGCCGGTTATAATTCACCCCTCCACTTT
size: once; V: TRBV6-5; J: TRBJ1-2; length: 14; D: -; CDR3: CASRGSGEHYGYTF; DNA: TGTGCCAGCAGAGGATCCGGGGAGCACTATGGCTACACCTTC
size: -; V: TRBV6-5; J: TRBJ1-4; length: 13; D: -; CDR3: CASMREANEKLFF; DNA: TGTGCCAGCATGAGGGAGGCTAATGAAAAACTGTTTTTT
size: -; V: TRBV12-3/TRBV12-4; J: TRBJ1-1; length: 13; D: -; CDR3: CASSFSGPPEAFF; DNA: TGTGCCAGCAGTTTCAGTGGCCCCCCCGAAGCTTTCTTT
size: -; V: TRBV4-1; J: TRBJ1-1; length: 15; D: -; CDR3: CASSQERLVNTEAFF; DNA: TGCGCCAGCAGCCAAGAAAGATTAGTCAACACTGAAGCTTTCTTT
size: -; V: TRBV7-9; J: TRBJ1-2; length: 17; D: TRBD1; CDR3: CASSSRLTGGFNYGYTF; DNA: TGTGCCAGCAGCTCTCGATTAACAGGGGGCTTCAACTATGGCTACACCTTC
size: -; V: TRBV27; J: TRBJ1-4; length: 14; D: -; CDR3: CASRARDFNEKLFF; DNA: TGTGCCAGCAGGGCCCGGGACTTCAATGAAAAACTGTTTTTT
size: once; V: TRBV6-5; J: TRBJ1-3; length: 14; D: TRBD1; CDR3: CASSSDRAGNTIYF; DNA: TGTGCCAGCAGTTCTGACAGGGCTGGAAACACCATATATTTT
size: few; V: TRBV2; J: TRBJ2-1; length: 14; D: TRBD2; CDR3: CASRASGGHNEQFF; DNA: TGTGCCAGCAGGGCTAGCGGGGGCCATAATGAGCAGTTCTTC
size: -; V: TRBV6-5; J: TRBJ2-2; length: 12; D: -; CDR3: CASRTRAGELFF; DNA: TGTGCCAGCAGGACAAGGGCCGGGGAGCTGTTTTTT
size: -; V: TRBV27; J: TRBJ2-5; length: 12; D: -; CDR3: CASSFPQETQYF; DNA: TGTGCCAGCAGTTTCCCCCAAGAGACCCAGTACTTC
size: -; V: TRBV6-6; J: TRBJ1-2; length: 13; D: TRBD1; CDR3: CASSSGQAYGYTF; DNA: TGTGCCAGCAGTTCAGGACAGGCCTATGGCTACACCTTC
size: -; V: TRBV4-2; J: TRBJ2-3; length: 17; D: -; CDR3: CASSQFGSGQNTDTQYF; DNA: TGTGCCAGCAGCCAATTCGGGTCAGGACAGAACACAGATACGCAGTATTTT
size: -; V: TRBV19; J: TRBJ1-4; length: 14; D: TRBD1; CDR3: CASSLDRVGEKLFF; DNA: TGTGCCAGTAGCCTGGACAGGGTCGGTGAAAAACTGTTTTTT
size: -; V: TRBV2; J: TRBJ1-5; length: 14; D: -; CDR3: CASSGAGGNQPQHF; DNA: TGTGCCAGCAGTGGGGCAGGGGGCAATCAGCCCCAGCATTTT
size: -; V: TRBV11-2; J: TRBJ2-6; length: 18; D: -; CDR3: CASSLRPGAVSGANVLTF; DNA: TGTGCCAGCAGTCTCCGTCCGGGGGCGGTTTCTGGGGCCAACGTCCTGACTTTC
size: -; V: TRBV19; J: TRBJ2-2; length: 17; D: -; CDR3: CASSRLWGVEGTGELFF; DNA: TGTGCCAGTAGTAGGCTATGGGGGGTCGAGGGCACCGGGGAGCTGTTTTTT